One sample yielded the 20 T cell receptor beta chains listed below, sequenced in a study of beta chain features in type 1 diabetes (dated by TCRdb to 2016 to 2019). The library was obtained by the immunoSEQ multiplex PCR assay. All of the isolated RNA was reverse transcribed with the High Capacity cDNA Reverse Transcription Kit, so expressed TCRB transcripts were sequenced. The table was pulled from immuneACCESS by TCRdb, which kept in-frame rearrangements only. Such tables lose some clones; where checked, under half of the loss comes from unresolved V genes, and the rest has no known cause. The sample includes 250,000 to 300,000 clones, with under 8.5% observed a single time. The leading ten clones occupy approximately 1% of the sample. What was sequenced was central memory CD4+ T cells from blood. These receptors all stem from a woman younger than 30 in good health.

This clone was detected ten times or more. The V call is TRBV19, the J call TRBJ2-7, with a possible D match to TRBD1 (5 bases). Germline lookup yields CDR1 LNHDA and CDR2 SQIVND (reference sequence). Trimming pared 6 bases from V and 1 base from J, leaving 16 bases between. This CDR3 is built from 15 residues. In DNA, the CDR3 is TGTGCCAGTAGCCCCCGCACAGGCAGATCCTACGAGCAGTACTTC. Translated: CASSPRTGRSYEQYF.

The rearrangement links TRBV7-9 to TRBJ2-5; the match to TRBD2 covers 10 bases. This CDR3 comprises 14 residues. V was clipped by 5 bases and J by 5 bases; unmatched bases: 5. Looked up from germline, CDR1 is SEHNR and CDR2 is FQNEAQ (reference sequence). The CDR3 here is CASSAPGLAETQYF. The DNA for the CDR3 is TGTGCCAGCAGCGCACCGGGACTAGCGGAGACCCAGTACTTC.

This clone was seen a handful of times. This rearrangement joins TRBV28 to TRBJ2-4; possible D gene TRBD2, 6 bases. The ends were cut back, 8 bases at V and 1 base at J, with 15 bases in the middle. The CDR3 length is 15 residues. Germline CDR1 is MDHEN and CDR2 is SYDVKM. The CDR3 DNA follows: TGTGCCAGCTCTACTCACGGAGGGGCCAAAAACATTCAGTACTTC. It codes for CASSTHGGAKNIQYF.

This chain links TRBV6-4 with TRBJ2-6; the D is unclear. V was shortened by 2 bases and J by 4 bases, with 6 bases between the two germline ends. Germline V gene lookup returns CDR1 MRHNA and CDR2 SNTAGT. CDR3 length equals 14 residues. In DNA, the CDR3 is TGTGCCAGCAGTGACAGTCAAGGGGCCAACGTCCTGACTTTC. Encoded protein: CASSDSQGANVLTF.

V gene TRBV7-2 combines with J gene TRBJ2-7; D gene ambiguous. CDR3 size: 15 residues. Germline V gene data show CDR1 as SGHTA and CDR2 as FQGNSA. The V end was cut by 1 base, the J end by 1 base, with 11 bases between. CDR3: CASSLESSGSYEQYV. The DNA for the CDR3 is TGTGCCAGCAGCTTAGAAAGTTCCGGTTCCTACGAGCAGTACGTC.

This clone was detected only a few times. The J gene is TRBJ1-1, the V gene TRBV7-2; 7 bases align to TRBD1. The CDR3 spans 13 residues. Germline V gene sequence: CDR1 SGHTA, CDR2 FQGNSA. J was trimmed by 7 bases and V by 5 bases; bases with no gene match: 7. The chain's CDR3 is CASSPERDSEAFF. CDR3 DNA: TGTGCCAGCAGCCCAGAGCGGGACAGTGAAGCTTTCTTT. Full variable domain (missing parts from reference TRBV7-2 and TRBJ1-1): GAGVSQSPSNKVTEKGKDVELRCDPISGHTALYWYRQSLGQGLEFLIYFQGNSAPDKSGLPSDRFSAERTGGSVSTLTIQRTQQEDSAVYLCASSPERDSEAFFGQGTRLTVV.

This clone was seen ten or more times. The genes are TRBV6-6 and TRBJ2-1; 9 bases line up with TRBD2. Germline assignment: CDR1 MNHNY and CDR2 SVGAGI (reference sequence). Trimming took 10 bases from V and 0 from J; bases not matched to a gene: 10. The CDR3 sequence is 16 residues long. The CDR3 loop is CATRRLAEDSYNEQFF. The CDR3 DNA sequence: TGTGCCACAAGGCGACTAGCGGAGGACTCCTACAATGAGCAGTTCTTC.

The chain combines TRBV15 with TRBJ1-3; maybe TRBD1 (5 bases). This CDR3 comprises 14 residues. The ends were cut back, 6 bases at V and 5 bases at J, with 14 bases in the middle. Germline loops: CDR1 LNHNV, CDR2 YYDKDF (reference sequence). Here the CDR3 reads CATRVGRERNTIYF. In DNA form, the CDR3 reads TGTGCCACCAGGGTGGGGCGGGAGAGAAACACCATATATTTT.

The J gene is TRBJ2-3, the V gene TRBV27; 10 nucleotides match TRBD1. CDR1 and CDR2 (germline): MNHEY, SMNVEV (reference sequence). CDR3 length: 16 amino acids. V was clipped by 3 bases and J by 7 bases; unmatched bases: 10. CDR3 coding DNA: TGTGCCAGCAGTTTTCCTTGGGGACAGGGGACGTATACGCAGTATTTT. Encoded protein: CASSFPWGQGTYTQYF.

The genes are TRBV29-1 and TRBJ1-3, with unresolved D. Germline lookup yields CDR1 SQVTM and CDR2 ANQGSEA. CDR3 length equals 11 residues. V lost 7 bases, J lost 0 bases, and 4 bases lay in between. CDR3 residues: CSGGSGNTIYF. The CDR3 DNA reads TGCAGCGGGGGCTCTGGAAACACCATATATTTT. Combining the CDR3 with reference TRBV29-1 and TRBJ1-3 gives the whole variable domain SAVISQKPSRDICQRGTSLTIQCQVDSQVTMMFWYRQQPGQSLTLIATANQGSEATYESGFVIDKFPISRPNLTFSTLTVSNMSPEDSSIYLCSGGSGNTIYFGEGSWLTVV.

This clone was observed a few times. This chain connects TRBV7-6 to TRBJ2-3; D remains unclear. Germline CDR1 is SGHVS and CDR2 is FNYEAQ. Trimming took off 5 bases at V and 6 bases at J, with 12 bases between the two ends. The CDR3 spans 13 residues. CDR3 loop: CASSQAGSDTQYF. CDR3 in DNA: TGTGCCAGCAGCCAAGCCGGGTCGGATACGCAGTATTTT.

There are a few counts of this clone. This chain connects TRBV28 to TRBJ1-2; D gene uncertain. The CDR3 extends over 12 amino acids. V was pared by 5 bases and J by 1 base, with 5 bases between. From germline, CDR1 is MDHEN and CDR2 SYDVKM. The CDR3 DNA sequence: TGTGCCAGCAGTAGGGTTAACTATGGCTACACCTTC. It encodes CASSRVNYGYTF.

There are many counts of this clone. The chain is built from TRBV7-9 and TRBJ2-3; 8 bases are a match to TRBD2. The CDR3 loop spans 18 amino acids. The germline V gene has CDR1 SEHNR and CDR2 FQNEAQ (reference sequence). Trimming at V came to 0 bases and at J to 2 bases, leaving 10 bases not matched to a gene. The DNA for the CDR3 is TGTGCCAGCAGCTTAGCCGTTGGAGTAGCGGGGTACACAGATACGCAGTATTTT. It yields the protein CASSLAVGVAGYTDTQYF.

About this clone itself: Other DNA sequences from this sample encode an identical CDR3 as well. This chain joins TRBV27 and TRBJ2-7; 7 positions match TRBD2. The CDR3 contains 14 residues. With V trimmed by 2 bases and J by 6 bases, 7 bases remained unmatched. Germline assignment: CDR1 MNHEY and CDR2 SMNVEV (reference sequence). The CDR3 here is CASSLGGRALEQYF. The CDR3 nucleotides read TGTGCCAGCAGTTTAGGGGGGAGGGCCCTCGAGCAGTACTTC.

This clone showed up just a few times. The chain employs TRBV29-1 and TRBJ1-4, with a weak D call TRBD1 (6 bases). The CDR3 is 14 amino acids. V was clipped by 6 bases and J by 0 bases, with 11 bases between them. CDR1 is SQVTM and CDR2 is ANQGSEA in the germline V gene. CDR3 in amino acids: CSVNGGPTNEKLFF. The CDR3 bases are TGCAGCGTGAATGGGGGCCCAACTAATGAAAAACTGTTTTTT.

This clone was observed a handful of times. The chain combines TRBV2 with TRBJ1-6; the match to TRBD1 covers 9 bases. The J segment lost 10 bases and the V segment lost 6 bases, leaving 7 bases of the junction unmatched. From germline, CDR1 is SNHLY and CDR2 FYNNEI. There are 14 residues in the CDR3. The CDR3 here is CASRGDRDRSPLHF. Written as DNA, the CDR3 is TGTGCCAGCAGAGGGGACAGGGATAGATCACCCCTCCACTTT. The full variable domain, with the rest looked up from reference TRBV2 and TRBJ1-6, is EPEVTQTPSHQVTQMGQEVILRCVPISNHLYFYWYRQILGQKVEFLVSFYNNEISEKSEIFDDQFSVERPDGSNFTLKIRSTKLEDSAMYFCASRGDRDRSPLHFGNGTRLTVT.

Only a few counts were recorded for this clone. The CDR3 reads CASSQEVAGGQNIQYF. The CDR3 DNA reads as TGCGCCAGCAGCCAAGAGGTGGCCGGGGGCCAAAACATTCAGTACTTC. The V gene is TRBV4-3, the J gene TRBJ2-4, with D perhaps given as TRBD1 or TRBD2 (6 bases each). V shed 0 bases and J shed 5 bases, with 14 bases lying between them. The CDR3 has 16 amino acids. CDR1 is LGHNA, CDR2 YSLEER, per germline.

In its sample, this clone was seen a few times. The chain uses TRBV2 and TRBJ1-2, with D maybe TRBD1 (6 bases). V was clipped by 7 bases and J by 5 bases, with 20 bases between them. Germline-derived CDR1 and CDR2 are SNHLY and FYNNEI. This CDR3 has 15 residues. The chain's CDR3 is CASTVQGVVVYGYTF. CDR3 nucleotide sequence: TGTGCCAGCACGGTACAGGGAGTAGTGGTATATGGCTACACCTTC.

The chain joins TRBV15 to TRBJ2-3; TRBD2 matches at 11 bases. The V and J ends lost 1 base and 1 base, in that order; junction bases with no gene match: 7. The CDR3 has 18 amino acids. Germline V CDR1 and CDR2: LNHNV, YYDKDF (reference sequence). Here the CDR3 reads CATSRVRRSGGGTDTQYF. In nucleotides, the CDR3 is TGTGCCACCAGCAGAGTAAGACGTAGCGGGGGGGGCACAGATACGCAGTATTTT.

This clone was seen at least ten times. The DNA of the CDR3 is TGTGCCAGCTCACCGCGGAACGGGGGCTACACCTTC. Translated, it gives CASSPRNGGYTF. This sequence joins TRBV18 and TRBJ1-2; D is ambiguous. The CDR3 is made up of 12 amino acids. Germline CDR1 is KGHSH and CDR2 is LQKENI. Deletions cut 3 bases from V and 8 bases from J, with 10 bases between.